The 6 T cell receptor beta chains reported below all come from one sample, sequenced in a study of blood T cell repertoires in COVID-19. This table comes from immunoSEQ multiplex PCR, and its TCRdb copy is limited to in-frame clones, with some not included. Here the sample spans about 190,000 clones, 80% being singletons. What was sequenced was peripheral blood. The receptors derive from a man in his sixties with acute or convalescent COVID-19.

This clone was seen a single time. The chain carries TRBV18 and TRBJ2-1, with 12 bases matching TRBD1. CDR3 length equals 14 residues. V lost 3 bases, J lost 8 bases, and 2 bases stayed unmatched. The germline V gene has CDR1 KGHSH and CDR2 LQKENI. The CDR3 sequence is CASSPGTGGDEQFF. For the CDR3, the DNA is TGTGCCAGCTCACCCGGGACAGGGGGCGATGAGCAGTTCTTC.

This clone was observed once. This rearrangement joins TRBV6-5 to TRBJ1-4, with D unresolved. The CDR3 is 16 amino acids. CDR1 and CDR2 (germline): MNHEY, SVGAGI. V lost 0 bases and J lost 5, with 13 bases in between. CDR3 DNA sequence: TGTGCCAGCAGTTACTCAAGGCGGGGTGGGAATGAAAAACTGTTTTTT. Its translation is CASSYSRRGGNEKLFF.

The rearrangement links TRBV27 to TRBJ2-2, with D perhaps matching TRBD1 (6 bases). The V end lost 4 bases, the J end lost 2 bases, and 14 bases lay between the germline ends. CDR3 size: 16 residues. Germline CDR1 is MNHEY and CDR2 is SMNVEV (reference sequence). The CDR3, as DNA: TGTGCCAGCAGTTCCCGAGGGGGATCCAACACCGGGGAGCTGTTTTTT. Translated: CASSSRGGSNTGELFF.

V gene TRBV4-1 combines with J gene TRBJ1-6; D is perhaps TRBD1 (5 bases). This CDR3 is 17 amino acids long. V was trimmed by 4 bases and J by 7 bases, leaving 20 bases between them. The V gene's germline CDR1 is MGHRA and CDR2 YSYEKL. The CDR3 nucleotides read TGCGCCAGCAGCCGGTGGGCAGGGACGCGGGACAATTCACCCCTCCACTTT. Encoded protein: CASSRWAGTRDNSPLHF.

The chain combines TRBV4-3 with TRBJ2-7; 7 bases map to TRBD1. Germline V gene sequence: CDR1 LGHNA, CDR2 YSLEER. V lost 4 bases, J lost 5 bases, and 20 bases stayed unmatched. CDR3 length: 18 residues. The CDR3 region has the DNA TGCGCCAGCAGCCGACAGTGGGCACAGGGTAAAGGGGGCCACGAGCAGTACTTC. This translates into CASSRQWAQGKGGHEQYF.

The chain is built from TRBV7-3 and TRBJ1-6; no firm D call. Germline V gene lookup returns CDR1 SGHTA and CDR2 FQGTGA. V was shortened by 1 base and J by 7 bases, with 11 bases between the two germline ends. The CDR3 consists of 15 residues. The CDR3 loop reads CASSLNVGSNSPLHF. CDR3 nucleotides: TGTGCCAGCAGCTTAAATGTCGGGTCCAATTCACCCCTCCACTTT.